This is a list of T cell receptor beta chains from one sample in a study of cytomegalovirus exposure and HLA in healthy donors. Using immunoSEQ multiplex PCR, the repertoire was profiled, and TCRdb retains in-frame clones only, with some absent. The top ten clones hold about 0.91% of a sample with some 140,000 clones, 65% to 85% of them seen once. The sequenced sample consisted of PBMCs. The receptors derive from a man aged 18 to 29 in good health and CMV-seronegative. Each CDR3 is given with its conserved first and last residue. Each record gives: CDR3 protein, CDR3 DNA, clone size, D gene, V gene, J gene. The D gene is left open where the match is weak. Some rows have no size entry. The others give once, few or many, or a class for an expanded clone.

CASSQVAEVDGYTF,TGTGCCAGCAGCCAAGTCGCGGAGGTCGATGGCTACACCTTC,-,-,TRBV4-2,TRBJ1-2
CASSLVWVGTGGYTF,TGTGCCAGCAGCTTGGTTTGGGTCGGTACGGGTGGCTACACCTTC,-,-,TRBV5-5,TRBJ1-2
CASSLGAGGEQFF,TGCGCCAGCAGCTTGGGAGCGGGGGGTGAGCAGTTCTTC,-,TRBD2,TRBV5-1,TRBJ2-1
CASSSAVQPQHF,TGTGCCAGCAGTTCTGCGGTCCAGCCCCAGCATTTT,-,-,TRBV2,TRBJ1-5
CAWSVSGGAYNEQFF,TGTGCCTGGAGTGTAAGCGGGGGGGCCTACAATGAGCAGTTCTTC,-,TRBD2,TRBV30,TRBJ2-1
CASSPGTGGYTF,TGTGCCAGCAGCCCCGGGACAGGCGGCTACACCTTC,-,TRBD1,TRBV7-2,TRBJ1-2
CAISVSQETQYF,TGTGCCATCAGTGTCAGCCAAGAGACCCAGTACTTC,few,-,TRBV10-3,TRBJ2-5
CASSPYRGRRETQYF,TGTGCCAGCAGCCCCTACAGGGGGAGGAGAGAGACCCAGTACTTC,-,TRBD1,TRBV14,TRBJ2-5
CSVYGTRTATDYGYTF,TGCAGCGTTTACGGGACACGAACGGCTACGGACTATGGCTACACCTTC,-,-,TRBV29-1,TRBJ1-2
CASMHGTLFYEQYF,TGTGCCAGCATGCACGGGACACTCTTCTACGAGCAGTACTTC,-,-,TRBV5-8,TRBJ2-7
CASSLRTGPKNTDTQYF,TGTGCCAGCAGTTTACGGACAGGCCCCAAAAACACAGATACGCAGTATTTT,-,TRBD1,TRBV27,TRBJ2-3
CASNRAGTYLYEQYF,TGTGCCAGCAACCGAGCGGGGACATACCTCTACGAGCAGTACTTC,-,-,TRBV5-6,TRBJ2-7
CASRAGCGYTF,TGTGCCAGTAGGGCAGGGTGTGGCTACACCTTC,-,-,TRBV19,TRBJ1-2
CASRAGQLFRNTIYF,TGTGCCAGCAGGGCGGGACAGCTCTTTCGAAACACCATATATTTT,-,TRBD1,TRBV2,TRBJ1-3
CASSVFSYNEQFF,TGTGCCAGCAGCGTGTTTTCCTACAATGAGCAGTTCTTC,-,-,TRBV27,TRBJ2-1
CSVAQGASEQYF,TGCAGCGTTGCCCAGGGGGCTTCCGAGCAGTACTTC,-,TRBD1,TRBV29-1,TRBJ2-7
CAWSGTGFVGKLFF,TGTGCCTGGAGCGGGACAGGGTTTGTCGGAAAACTGTTTTTT,once,TRBD1,TRBV30,TRBJ1-4
CATSRDGRQGARSEQFF,TGTGCCACCAGCAGAGATGGGCGACAGGGGGCCCGGAGTGAGCAGTTCTTC,-,TRBD1,TRBV15,TRBJ2-1
CASSVQGAYEQYF,TGCGCCAGCAGCGTACAGGGGGCCTACGAGCAGTACTTC,-,TRBD1,TRBV5-1,TRBJ2-7
CASSLAARGTDTQYF,TGCGCCAGCAGCTTGGCCGCGAGGGGGACAGATACGCAGTATTTT,-,-,TRBV5-1,TRBJ2-3
CASGLGQSYSNQPQHF,TGTGCTAGTGGTTTGGGGCAGTCGTATAGCAATCAGCCCCAGCATTTT,-,-,TRBV12-5,TRBJ1-5
CASSLSGGFYEQYF,TGTGCCAGCAGCTTAAGCGGGGGGTTTTACGAGCAGTACTTC,-,TRBD2,TRBV7-2,TRBJ2-7
CASSQRGRAGNTIYF,TGCGCCAGCAGCCAAAGGGGCCGGGCTGGAAACACCATATATTTT,once,-,TRBV4-1,TRBJ1-3
CASSFPGGAGDTQYF,TGTGCCAGCAGCTTTCCGGGGGGGGCTGGAGATACGCAGTATTTT,few,TRBD2,TRBV7-9,TRBJ2-3
CASSLTPSQGLLFTDTQYF,TGTGCCAGCAGCCTTACCCCCTCCCAGGGGTTGTTATTCACAGATACGCAGTATTTT,once,-,TRBV13,TRBJ2-3
CASRGAGNQPQHF,TGTGCCAGCAGGGGGGCTGGCAATCAGCCCCAGCATTTT,-,-,TRBV6-5,TRBJ1-5
CASSSTGGEGNTIYF,TGTGCCAGCAGCTCCACAGGGGGGGAAGGAAACACCATATATTTT,once,TRBD1,TRBV7-3,TRBJ1-3
CASSLGDRGRNQPQHF,TGTGCCAGCAGCTTAGGTGACAGGGGAAGGAATCAGCCCCAGCATTTT,few,TRBD1,TRBV7-9,TRBJ1-5
CASSAQGAGNTIYF,TGTGCCAGCAGCGCCCAGGGCGCCGGAAACACCATATATTTT,-,-,TRBV9,TRBJ1-3
CASSLDHSEQFF,TGTGCCAGCAGCTTGGATCACAGTGAGCAGTTCTTC,few,-,TRBV5-4,TRBJ2-1
CACAGQRNEKLFF,TGTGCCTGTGCGGGGCAGCGAAATGAAAAACTGTTTTTT,-,-,TRBV30,TRBJ1-4
CASSPIGQGIAEAFF,TGTGCCAGCTCCCCAATAGGGCAGGGGATTGCTGAAGCTTTCTTT,-,-,TRBV18,TRBJ1-1
CSVASGGDTEAFF,TGCAGCGTTGCCTCGGGCGGGGACACTGAAGCTTTCTTT,-,-,TRBV29-1,TRBJ1-1
CASSFRVDNSPLHF,TGTGCCAGCAGCTTCAGGGTAGATAATTCACCCCTCCACTTT,-,-,TRBV5-8,TRBJ1-6
CASSPSNRGIGEAFF,TGTGCCAGCTCACCCTCGAACAGGGGAATTGGTGAAGCTTTCTTT,-,TRBD1,TRBV18,TRBJ1-1
CASSLAGDETQYF,TGTGCCAGCAGCCTAGCGGGGGACGAGACCCAGTACTTC,-,TRBD2,TRBV2,TRBJ2-5
CASSVGQGAYEQYF,TGTGCCAGCAGCGTAGGACAGGGGGCCTACGAGCAGTACTTC,once,TRBD1,TRBV9,TRBJ2-7
CASSNRGNYGYTF,TGTGCCAGCAGTAACAGGGGGAACTATGGCTACACCTTC,-,TRBD1,TRBV6-1,TRBJ1-2
CSASGGETQYF,TGCAGTGCCTCGGGGGGAGAGACCCAGTACTTC,-,TRBD2,TRBV20-1,TRBJ2-5
CASSPYTGVIYNEQFF,TGTGCCAGCTCACCATATACAGGGGTGATCTACAATGAGCAGTTCTTC,-,TRBD1,TRBV18,TRBJ2-1
CSVGLTGFDTEAFF,TGCAGCGTCGGATTGACAGGGTTCGACACTGAAGCTTTCTTT,-,TRBD1,TRBV29-1,TRBJ1-1
CASSLQTSGVYEQYF,TGTGCCAGCAGCCTCCAGACTAGCGGGGTCTACGAGCAGTACTTC,-,TRBD2,TRBV14,TRBJ2-7
CSSSPDSYGYTF,TGTTCCAGCAGCCCCGACAGTTATGGCTACACCTTC,-,-,TRBV7-9,TRBJ1-2
CASSSGVNTEAFF,TGTGCCAGCAGCTCGGGGGTGAACACTGAAGCTTTCTTT,once,-,TRBV9,TRBJ1-1
CASSDGGGGAYGYTF,TGTGCCAGCAGTGATGGGGGCGGGGGGGCGTATGGCTACACCTTC,few,-,TRBV2,TRBJ1-2
CASSFSSGSYNEQFF,TGTGCCAGCAGCTTTTCTAGCGGTTCCTACAATGAGCAGTTCTTC,-,TRBD2,TRBV6-5,TRBJ2-1
CATSARQGQNTEAFF,TGTGCCACCAGCGCGCGACAGGGACAGAACACTGAAGCTTTCTTT,-,TRBD1,TRBV15,TRBJ1-1
CASGVSTGDGYTF,TGTGCTAGTGGCGTGTCGACAGGGGATGGCTACACCTTC,-,TRBD1,TRBV12-5,TRBJ1-2
CASSPPPATYTGELFF,TGCGCCAGCAGCCCCCCGCCCGCGACTTACACCGGGGAGCTGTTTTTT,-,-,TRBV5-1,TRBJ2-2
CASSDWVGGTEAFF,TGTGCCAGCAGTGATTGGGTCGGGGGCACTGAAGCTTTCTTT,-,-,TRBV2,TRBJ1-1
CASSLELWTQGEDTIYF,TGTGCCAGCAGCTTGGAGCTCTGGACACAGGGGGAAGACACCATATATTTT,-,TRBD1,TRBV5-5,TRBJ1-3
CASSQDSSRGNQPQHF,TGCGCCAGCAGCCAAGATTCATCTAGGGGGAATCAGCCCCAGCATTTT,-,-,TRBV4-1,TRBJ1-5